The source of this T cell receptor (beta chain) is a study of blood T cell repertoires in COVID-19. In the study overall: Sites across the United States, Italy and Spain contributed samples from acute and convalescent COVID-19.

To note about this clone: An end of the junction differs from the germline gene, which may be a read error.

The CDR3 is made up of 15 amino acids. Germline CDR1 SEHNR, CDR2 FQNEAQ (reference sequence). TCRdb's copy holds only in-frame clones and misses some; the assay was immunoSEQ multiplex PCR. Among 200,000 to 250,000 clones listed, 70% to 90% were seen once. The sample consisted of peripheral blood. The sequence was collected from a woman younger than 30 who had recovered from COVID-19. The rearrangement uses TRBV7-9 and TRBJ2-5; the match to TRBD2 covers 11 bases. CDR3 protein: CASSLAGGGIETQYF. The CDR3, as DNA: TGTGCCAGCAGCCTAGCGGGAGGCGGAATAGAGACCCAGTACTTC. The whole variable domain, remainder taken from reference TRBV7-9 and TRBJ2-5, is DTGVSQNPRHKITKRGQNVTFRCDPISEHNRLYWYRQTLGQGPEFLTYFQNEAQLEKSRLLSDRFSAERPKGSFSTLEIQRTEQGDSAMYLCASSLAGGGIETQYFGPGTRLLVL.